The clone carrying this T cell receptor beta chain appeared a few times. Some clones are missing from TCRdb's copy, which holds only in-frame ones; the method was immunoSEQ multiplex PCR. The sample lists more than 60,000 clones, roughly 84% occurring once. The data belong to a study of OX40 agonist ivuxolimab in advanced cancers. At the level of the study: With ivuxolimab, an agonistic anti-OX40 (CD134) antibody, patients were treated. A male proportion of about 80% was recorded, with mean age approximately 56 years and range about 20 to 85.

V gave up 2 bases and J gave up 3 bases; unmatched junction bases: 2. CDR1 is SEHNR and CDR2 is FQNEAQ in the germline V gene (reference sequence). The CDR3 totals 14 residues. The study sampled blood at baseline, cycle 4 day 1, and cycle 7 day 1. This sequence was found in an adult with an advanced solid tumor such as melanoma, head and neck, liver or kidney cancer. The rearrangement joins TRBV7-9 to TRBJ1-2; TRBD1 agrees at 8 bases. Here the sequenced sample was CD4+ or CD8+ T cells sorted from blood, taken in a trial of the OX40 agonist ivuxolimab. DNA of the CDR3: TGTGCCAGCAGCTTACGGGGACAGGACTATGGCTACACCTTC. It is translated as CASSLRGQDYGYTF.